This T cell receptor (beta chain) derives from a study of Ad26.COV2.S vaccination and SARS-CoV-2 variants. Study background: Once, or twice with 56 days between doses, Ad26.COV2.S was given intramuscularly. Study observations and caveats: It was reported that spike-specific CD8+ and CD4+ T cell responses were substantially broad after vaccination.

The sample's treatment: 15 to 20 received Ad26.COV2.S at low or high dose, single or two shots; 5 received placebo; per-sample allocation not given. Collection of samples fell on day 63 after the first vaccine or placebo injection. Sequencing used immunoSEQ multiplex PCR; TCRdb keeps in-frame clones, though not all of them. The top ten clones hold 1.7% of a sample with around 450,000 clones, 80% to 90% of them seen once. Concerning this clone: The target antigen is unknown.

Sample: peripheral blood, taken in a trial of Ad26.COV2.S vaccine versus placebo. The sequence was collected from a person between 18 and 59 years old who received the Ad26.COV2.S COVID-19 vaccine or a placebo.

The CDR3 coding sequence is TGCGCCAGCAGCCAAGATAGGACAGGGGAGAACACTGAAGCTTTCTTT. It specifies CASSQDRTGENTEAFF. The J gene is TRBJ1-1, the V gene TRBV4-3, with 9 bases fitting TRBD1. V lost 0 bases to trimming and J lost 1 base; unmatched junction nucleotides: 3. CDR3 length: 16 residues. Germline CDR1 is LGHNA and CDR2 is YSLEER.